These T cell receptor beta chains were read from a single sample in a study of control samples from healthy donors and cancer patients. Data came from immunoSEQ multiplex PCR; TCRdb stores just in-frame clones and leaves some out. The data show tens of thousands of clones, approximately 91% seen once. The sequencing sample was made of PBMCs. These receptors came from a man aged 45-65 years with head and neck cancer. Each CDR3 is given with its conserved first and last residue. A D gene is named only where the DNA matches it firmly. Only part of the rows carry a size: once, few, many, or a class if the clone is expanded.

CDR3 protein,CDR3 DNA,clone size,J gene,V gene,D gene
CAIRGLSEAFF,TGTGCCATCAGAGGATTGTCTGAAGCTTTCTTT,once,TRBJ1-1,TRBV10-3,.
CASSPLRGVNQPQHF,TGTGCCAGCAGCCCCTTACGGGGGGTAAATCAGCCCCAGCATTTT,.,TRBJ1-5,TRBV7-2,.
CASSEGDRGRLNIQYF,TGCGCCAGCAGTGAGGGGGACAGGGGGCGCCTGAACATTCAGTACTTC,once,TRBJ2-4,TRBV10-2,TRBD1
CASRQLAGKETQYF,TGTGCCAGCAGGCAACTAGCGGGGAAAGAGACCCAGTACTTC,.,TRBJ2-5,TRBV6-5,TRBD2
CASSYNPGQGARETQYF,TGCGCCAGCAGCTACAACCCGGGACAGGGGGCGCGGGAGACCCAGTACTTC,.,TRBJ2-5,TRBV5-1,TRBD1
CASSQWGVSDTQYF,TGTGCCAGCAGCCAATGGGGAGTATCAGATACGCAGTATTTT,.,TRBJ2-3,TRBV3-1/TRBV3-2,.
CASSLPRGGEYQETQYF,TGTGCCAGCAGCTTGCCGCGAGGGGGGGAGTACCAAGAGACCCAGTACTTC,.,TRBJ2-5,TRBV5-6,.
CASSLMGGYNQPQHF,TGCGCCAGCAGCTTGATGGGGGGTTACAATCAGCCCCAGCATTTT,.,TRBJ1-5,TRBV5-1,.
CASSLRSSGGTGELFF,TGCGCCAGCAGCTTGCGGTCGTCCGGGGGCACCGGGGAGCTGTTTTTT,.,TRBJ2-2,TRBV5-1,.
CASSLTSETGELFF,TGTGCCAGCAGCTTAACTAGCGAAACCGGGGAGCTGTTTTTT,once,TRBJ2-2,TRBV5-5,TRBD2
CASSINIPGTSGRETQYF,TGTGCCAGTAGTATCAACATTCCCGGGACTAGCGGGAGGGAGACCCAGTACTTC,.,TRBJ2-5,TRBV19,TRBD2
CASSPRIGTGVGTGELFF,TGTGCTAGCAGCCCCCGGATCGGGACAGGGGTTGGCACCGGGGAGCTGTTTTTT,.,TRBJ2-2,TRBV7-7,TRBD1
CASSNGLAGDGRGAVF,TGTGCCAGCAGCAACGGATTAGCGGGAGATGGGCGGGGAGCTGTTTTT,.,TRBJ2-2,TRBV9,TRBD2
CASSLVQDSYEQYF,TGTGCCAGCAGCTTGGTTCAGGACTCCTACGAGCAGTACTTC,once,TRBJ2-7,TRBV5-6,.
CASSPLGEAKNIQYF,TGTGCCAGCAGTCCCCTAGGAGAAGCCAAAAACATTCAGTACTTC,.,TRBJ2-4,TRBV28,.
CASSETVTREKLFF,TGTGCCAGTAGTGAAACAGTCACTCGGGAAAAACTGTTTTTT,.,TRBJ1-4,TRBV19,.
CASSYSGPPYEQYF,TGTGCCAGCAGTTACAGTGGCCCCCCATACGAGCAGTACTTC,.,TRBJ2-7,TRBV6-2/TRBV6-3,.
CASSAPRRMSPYNEQFF,TGTGCCAGCAGCGCACCCAGAAGGATGTCCCCCTACAATGAGCAGTTCTTC,.,TRBJ2-1,TRBV7-9,.
CATSQGLAGAGELFF,TGTGCCACCAGCCAGGGACTAGCGGGAGCCGGGGAGCTGTTTTTT,.,TRBJ2-2,TRBV15,TRBD2
CSVDRQNYGYTF,TGCAGCGTTGACCGGCAGAACTATGGCTACACCTTC,.,TRBJ1-2,TRBV29-1,.
CAWTIGKTQYF,TGTGCCTGGACCATCGGGAAGACCCAGTACTTC,.,TRBJ2-5,TRBV30,.
CSVEGRGGTDTQYF,TGCAGCGTTGAAGGCAGGGGGGGCACAGATACGCAGTATTTT,.,TRBJ2-3,TRBV29-1,.
CASSFKGGSNTEAFF,TGCGCCAGCAGCTTCAAAGGGGGCTCGAACACTGAAGCTTTCTTT,.,TRBJ1-1,TRBV5-1,TRBD1
CASSLSGRLQPQHF,TGTGCCAGCAGTTTATCAGGGCGTCTTCAGCCCCAGCATTTT,.,TRBJ1-5,TRBV27,.
CSASAGLAGGLEQFF,TGCAGTGCTAGTGCAGGACTAGCGGGAGGACTTGAGCAGTTCTTC,.,TRBJ2-1,TRBV20-1,TRBD2
CASSQDFGQVLNEQFF,TGTGCCAGCAGCCAAGATTTCGGACAGGTTCTAAATGAGCAGTTCTTC,.,TRBJ2-1,TRBV14,TRBD1
CASSWGQGNEQFF,TGTGCCAGCTCTTGGGGTCAGGGCAATGAGCAGTTCTTC,few,TRBJ2-1,TRBV5-4,.
CASSLARLAGPTEQFF,TGTGCCAGCAGCTTAGCGCGTCTAGCGGGCCCTACCGAGCAGTTCTTC,once,TRBJ2-1,TRBV7-6,TRBD2
CASRVSPGRVPRNEQFF,TGTGCCAGCAGAGTTAGTCCGGGCAGGGTCCCACGCAATGAGCAGTTCTTC,.,TRBJ2-1,TRBV7-2,.
CASSYVNRGQGTQYF,TGTGCCAGCAGTTACGTCAACAGGGGGCAAGGGACCCAGTACTTC,.,TRBJ2-5,TRBV6-5,TRBD1
CASSPTRSPDTQYF,TGTGCCAGCAGTCCCACCAGATCCCCAGATACGCAGTATTTT,.,TRBJ2-3,TRBV28,.
CASSPRETDTQYF,TGTGCCAGCAGCCCCCGGGAGACAGATACGCAGTATTTT,.,TRBJ2-3,TRBV11-3,.
CASSLVDTQYF,TGTGCCAGCAGCTTAGTAGATACGCAGTATTTT,.,TRBJ2-3,TRBV5-6,.
CASSEEGFVAFF,TGTGCCAGCAGTGAAGAGGGTTTTGTAGCTTTCTTT,.,TRBJ1-1,TRBV2,.
CASSQFRVSGGARVEQFF,TGTGCCAGCAGCCAGTTTAGGGTGAGCGGGGGGGCACGAGTTGAGCAGTTCTTC,.,TRBJ2-1,TRBV3-1/TRBV3-2,TRBD2
CASSLETGVGGEQYF,TGTGCCAGCAGCCTGGAGACAGGGGTTGGGGGCGAGCAGTACTTC,.,TRBJ2-7,TRBV7-8,TRBD1
CASSLVGTLPGKYF,TGTGCCAGCAGCTTAGTAGGGACACTACCCGGGAAGTACTTC,.,TRBJ2-5,TRBV7-8,.
CASEWTSGGLNTGELFF,TGTGCCAGCGAATGGACTAGCGGGGGCCTTAACACCGGGGAGCTGTTTTTT,.,TRBJ2-2,TRBV2,TRBD2
CASSPDRVRTGELFF,TGTGCCAGCAGTCCGGACAGGGTGAGGACCGGGGAGCTGTTTTTT,few,TRBJ2-2,TRBV6-5,TRBD1
CAISPSTKSTDTQYF,TGTGCCATCAGTCCTTCGACAAAAAGCACAGATACGCAGTATTTT,.,TRBJ2-3,TRBV10-3,.
CASSYDRTGSGDEQFF,TGTGCCAGCAGTTACGACAGGACAGGGAGTGGGGATGAGCAGTTCTTC,.,TRBJ2-1,TRBV6-5,TRBD1
CASRQNLGGMRVDEQYF,TGTGCCAGCAGACAAAATTTAGGGGGTATGAGGGTTGACGAGCAGTACTTC,.,TRBJ2-7,TRBV28,.